This T cell receptor beta chain derives from a study of T-cell reconstitution after alpha-beta-depleted transplantation in children. Study-wide results and limits: Roughly two months post-transplant, alpha-beta T cells reportedly originated from several hundred graft clones that had expanded. Surviving thymic progenitors and recipient T cells were the source of high TCRbeta diversity at day 60 in some patients. Newly made T cells mostly supplied T-cell counts and diversity one year after transplant.

Construction of the TCRbeta library involved unique molecular identifiers. TCRdb re-called the PCR reads with MiXCR, one entry per CDR3 protein. The data show about 300,000 distinct CDR3 sequences, roughly 7.8% seen once. V lost 0 bases and J 3 bases, leaving 20 bases between the germline ends. The CDR3 is 18 amino acids. CDR1 and CDR2 (germline): SGDLS, YYNGEE. This clonotype was recorded at least ten times. Its antigen is unidentified. The receptor was isolated from a female patient aged 2-10 years who had a stem cell transplant for Fanconi anemia, so the T cells may come from the graft donor. Sample: peripheral blood, taken 360 days after TCRalphabeta/CD19-depleted stem cell transplant. The chain is built from TRBV9 and TRBJ2-3; D call uncertain. The CDR3 loop is CASSVGPDPNSPTDTQYF. DNA of the CDR3: TGTGCCAGCAGCGTAGGCCCCGACCCTAACAGCCCAACAGATACGCAGTATTTT.